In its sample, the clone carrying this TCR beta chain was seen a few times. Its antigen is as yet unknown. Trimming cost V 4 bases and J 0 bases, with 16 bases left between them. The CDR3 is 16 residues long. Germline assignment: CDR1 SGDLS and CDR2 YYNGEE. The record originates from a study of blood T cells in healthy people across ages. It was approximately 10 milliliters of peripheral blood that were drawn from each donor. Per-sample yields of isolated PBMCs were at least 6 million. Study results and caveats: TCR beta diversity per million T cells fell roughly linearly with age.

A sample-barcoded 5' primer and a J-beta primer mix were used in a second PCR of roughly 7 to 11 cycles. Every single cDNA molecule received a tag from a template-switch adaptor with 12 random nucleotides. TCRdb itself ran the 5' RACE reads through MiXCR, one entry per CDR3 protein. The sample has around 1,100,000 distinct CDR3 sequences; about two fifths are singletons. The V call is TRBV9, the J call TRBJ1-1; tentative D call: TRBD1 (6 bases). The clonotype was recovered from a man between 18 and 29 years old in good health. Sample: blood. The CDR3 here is CASSPPGKGVNTEAFF. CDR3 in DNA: TGTGCCAGCAGCCCCCCCGGCAAGGGGGTGAACACTGAAGCTTTCTTT.